This TCR beta chain was retrieved from a study of OX40 agonist ivuxolimab in advanced cancers. Study details: Participants averaged 60 years of age (range roughly 23 to 79) and were about 85% male. Therapy given before enrollment (anti-PD-1, anti-PD-L1 or anti-CTLA-4) was allowed, and over 35% had some.

The J segment lost 7 bases and the V segment lost 7 bases, leaving 16 bases of the junction unmatched. CDR1 is MDHEN and CDR2 is SYDVKM in the germline V gene. This CDR3 contains 15 residues. Assay used: immunoSEQ multiplex PCR; TCRdb lists only in-frame clones, some missing. The sample gives 35,000 to 45,000 clones, over 60% of which show up once; approximately 12% is in the top ten. Details on this clone: Antigen unknown.

Regarding the study as a whole: In the 0.1 to 3.0 mg/kg range, CD4+ and CD8+ blood T cells had expanded clonally by week 6.

The input for sequencing was CD4+ or CD8+ T cells sorted from blood, taken in a trial of the OX40 agonist ivuxolimab. The rearrangement links TRBV28 to TRBJ2-7; the match to TRBD1 covers 7 bases. The sequence was obtained from an adult with an advanced solid tumor such as melanoma, head and neck, liver or kidney cancer. The CDR3 bases are TGTGCCAGCACCACTCAAAAACAGGGGAGAGTGGAGCAGTACTTC. Protein sequence: CASTTQKQGRVEQYF.